Sequencing of this TCR beta chain was carried out in a study of blood T cell repertoires in COVID-19. Turning to the study itself: The United States, Italy and Spain supplied acute and convalescent COVID-19 samples. In each case, the material was cDNA or gDNA derived from T cells, B-cell-depleted T cells, or PBMCs.

The authors' processing: How many nucleated cells were present was estimated from reference gene primer amplification. The data were produced by immunoSEQ multiplex PCR, yet TCRdb's version contains in-frame clones alone and is incomplete. V and J calls and clone size come straight from that table; D and trimming were deduced from the DNA. The data hold 120,000 to 150,000 clones, with roughly 84% observed a single time. CDR3 size: 15 residues. V gave up 5 bases and J gave up 2 bases; unmatched junction bases: 6. CDR1 and CDR2 from the germline V gene are MNHEY and SVGAGI. This TCR was recovered from a human donor in a cohort sampled during active COVID-19. This rearrangement joins TRBV6-5 to TRBJ2-7, with 10 bases that match TRBD1. Sequencing was carried out using peripheral blood. The CDR3 reads CASSTGQGTTYEQYF. The CDR3, as DNA: TGTGCCAGCAGTACGGGACAGGGGACAACCTACGAGCAGTACTTC.